One sample yielded the 16 T cell receptor beta chains listed below, sequenced in a study of blood T cell repertoires in COVID-19. Profiling relied on immunoSEQ multiplex PCR, and the TCRdb table lists in-frame clones only, not all of them. Found here are about 49,000 clones, around 81% of them singletons; the top ten hold 20% to 25%. Sample: peripheral blood. The source of these receptors is an elderly woman with COVID-19, enrolled during active disease.

The chain is built from TRBV13 and TRBJ1-2; 7 nucleotides line up with TRBD1. CDR3 length: 12 residues. Germline V gives CDR1 PRHDT, CDR2 FYEKMQ (reference sequence). Trimming cost V 5 bases and J 6 bases; bases outside gene matches: 3. The CDR3 is CASSVTGNGYTF. In DNA form, the CDR3 reads TGTGCCAGCAGCGTGACAGGGAATGGCTACACCTTC.

The rearrangement uses TRBV29-1 and TRBJ2-7; 10 bases agree with TRBD1. This CDR3 comprises 11 residues. Germline loops: CDR1 SQVTM, CDR2 ANQGSEA. The J segment lost 5 bases and the V segment lost 7 bases, leaving 2 bases of the junction unmatched. The CDR3 DNA reads as TGCAGCGCGGGACAGGGGAACGAGCAGTACTTC. It codes for CSAGQGNEQYF.

The chain is built from TRBV3-1 (or the pseudogene TRBV3-2) and TRBJ1-2, with 7 bases identical to TRBD1. J was trimmed by 8 bases and V by 10 bases; bases with no gene match: 19. The CDR3 sequence is 15 residues long. Germline lookup yields CDR1 LGHDT and CDR2 YNNKEL (reference sequence). CDR3: CATYDRDRGRRGYTF. The CDR3 DNA reads as TGTGCCACCTATGATCGGGACAGAGGAAGGAGGGGCTACACCTTC.

The rearrangement uses TRBV21-1 and TRBJ1-2. TRBV21-1 is a known pseudogene. CDR3 length: 14 amino acids. Written as DNA, the CDR3 is TGTGCCAGCAGCAAGGGCGCGGGCACCACTGGCTACACCTTC. Protein sequence: CASSKGAGTTGYTF.

The chain recombines TRBV12-5 with TRBJ2-1, with 7 bases matching TRBD1. V dropped 3 bases and J dropped 5; count of bases not matched to a gene: 10. The CDR3 length is 16 residues. Germline V lookup: CDR1 LGHNT, CDR2 FRNRAP. CDR3 in DNA: TGTGCTAGTGGTTTATACAGGGGAATCACCAACAATGAGCAGTTCTTC. Translated: CASGLYRGITNNEQFF.

This clone was found a few times. This chain connects TRBV27 to TRBJ2-7, with TRBD1 matching over 9 bases. V was clipped by 3 bases and J by 0 bases; unmatched bases: 3. CDR3 length: 15 residues. Germline assignment: CDR1 MNHEY and CDR2 SMNVEV (reference sequence). The CDR3 here is CASSLGQGYSYEQYF. The CDR3 DNA follows: TGTGCCAGCAGTTTGGGACAGGGCTACTCCTACGAGCAGTACTTC.

CDR3 amino acids: CASRAERGGTYEQYF. In DNA form, the CDR3 reads TGTGCCAGCAGGGCGGAGCGGGGGGGAACCTACGAGCAGTACTTC. V and J are TRBV6-6 and TRBJ2-7, with 10 bases aligning to TRBD2. The V segment lost 6 bases and the J segment 2 bases; nucleotides outside the gene matches: 7. The CDR3 loop spans 15 amino acids. Germline V lookup: CDR1 MNHNY, CDR2 SVGAGI (reference sequence).

Here the CDR3 reads CASSLDGGGTDTQYF. For the CDR3, the DNA is TGTGCCAGCAGCTTGGATGGAGGTGGCACAGATACGCAGTATTTT. The chain has TRBV5-4 and TRBJ2-3; a possible D gene is TRBD2 (5 bases). The V gene lost 0 bases and the J gene lost 1 base, with 9 bases spanning the gap. The CDR3 covers 15 residues. Germline lookup yields CDR1 SGHNT and CDR2 YYREEE (reference sequence).

The gene calls are TRBV7-8 and TRBJ2-7; perhaps TRBD1 as D (6 bases). Between the trimmed V and J ends, which lost 5 bases and 3 bases, there was a span of 8 bases. The CDR3 sequence is 12 residues long. Germline V gene sequence: CDR1 SGHVS, CDR2 FQNEAQ. The CDR3 is CASSKGHYEQYF. DNA of the CDR3: TGTGCCAGCAGCAAGGGACACTACGAGCAGTACTTC.

The chain uses TRBV28 and TRBJ1-1; D gene uncertain. Germline assignment: CDR1 MDHEN and CDR2 SYDVKM. The CDR3 contains 14 residues. The germline V and J ends were trimmed by 4 bases and 3 bases, with 12 bases remaining between them. CDR3: CASSSHKPYTEAFF. The CDR3 region has the DNA TGTGCCAGCAGTTCCCACAAACCGTACACTGAAGCTTTCTTT.

V gene TRBV2 combines with J gene TRBJ1-5; 7 nucleotides agree with TRBD1. The trim removed 6 bases at V and 10 bases at J, leaving 12 bases unmatched. Germline CDR1 reads SNHLY; CDR2 reads FYNNEI. The CDR3 loop spans 14 amino acids. The CDR3: CASRAGTEFNPQHF. DNA of the CDR3: TGTGCCAGCAGGGCCGGGACAGAGTTTAATCCCCAGCATTTT.

The DNA of the CDR3 is TGTGCCAGCAGTTTGAGACACTTGGGGACAGAAGGCTACACCTTC. This sequence encodes CASSLRHLGTEGYTF. The V gene is TRBV28, the J gene TRBJ1-2, with TRBD1 matching over 7 bases. This CDR3 contains 15 residues. CDR1 MDHEN and CDR2 SYDVKM come from the germline V gene. With 3 bases clipped from V and 8 bases from J, the junction kept 12 bases outside the gene matches.

This CDR3 is CASSSLGAGGSTDTQYF. The DNA of the CDR3 is TGTGCCAGTAGTTCCCTTGGGGCGGGAGGATCCACAGATACGCAGTATTTT. The J gene is TRBJ2-3, the V gene TRBV19; 8 nucleotides match TRBD2. Germline loops: CDR1 LNHDA, CDR2 SQIVND (reference sequence). The CDR3 is 17 residues long. The V segment lost 5 bases and the J segment 2 bases; nucleotides outside the gene matches: 12.

The chain employs TRBV19 and TRBJ2-1; possible D gene TRBD2, 6 bases. V was trimmed by 4 bases and J by 8 bases, leaving 12 bases between them. This CDR3 region has 13 residues. Germline V CDR1 and CDR2: LNHDA, SQIVND (reference sequence). The CDR3 DNA reads as TGTGCCAGTAGTACGGGACTGACAGATGAGCAGTTCTTC. Encoded protein: CASSTGLTDEQFF.

The chain joins TRBV18 to TRBJ2-5; D possibly corresponds to TRBD1 (5 bases). V dropped 1 base and J dropped 1 base, with 19 bases sitting between them. Germline CDR1 and CDR2: KGHSH and LQKENI. This CDR3 comprises 18 residues. This CDR3 reads CASSPRDGQGRLQETQYF. DNA of the CDR3: TGTGCCAGCTCACCACGGGATGGGCAGGGAAGACTCCAAGAGACCCAGTACTTC.

This chain uses TRBV29-1 with TRBJ2-1; 12 bases match TRBD2. Germline CDR1 and CDR2: SQVTM and ANQGSEA. The J segment lost 8 bases and the V segment lost 6 bases, leaving 17 bases of the junction unmatched. The length of the CDR3 is 17 residues. The CDR3 protein is CSVEEPSGRAGGYEQFF. DNA of the CDR3: TGCAGCGTGGAGGAACCTAGCGGGAGGGCCGGGGGGTATGAGCAGTTCTTC.